The rows below give T cell receptor beta chains drawn from one sample of a study of OX40 agonist ivuxolimab in advanced cancers. Clones were sequenced by immunoSEQ multiplex PCR, and TCRdb holds only the in-frame ones, with some missing. The sample shows 65,000 to 85,000 clones, around four fifths of them seen only once. Source: CD4+ or CD8+ T cells sorted from blood, taken in a trial of the OX40 agonist ivuxolimab. These receptor sequences come from an adult with an advanced solid tumor such as melanoma, head and neck, liver or kidney cancer. Both conserved end residues are part of each CDR3. A D gene is named only where the DNA matches it firmly. Where a row states a size, it is once, few, many or the class of an expanded clone; other rows omit it.

DNA: TGTGCCTGGAGTGTAAAGGTGGGGGGTCAAGAGACCCAGTACTTC; CDR3: CAWSVKVGGQETQYF; J: TRBJ2-5; V: TRBV30; size: -; D: -
DNA: TGTGCCAGCTCACCACAGATTAACGACATATATTTT; CDR3: CASSPQINDIYF; J: TRBJ1-3; V: TRBV18; size: -; D: -
DNA: TGTGCCAGCAGTGAGGATAGCGAGTACGAGCAGTACTTC; CDR3: CASSEDSEYEQYF; J: TRBJ2-7; V: TRBV2; size: few; D: -
DNA: TGTGCCAGCAGCTCCGACCTGTCCTACGAGCAGTACTTC; CDR3: CASSSDLSYEQYF; J: TRBJ2-7; V: TRBV11-2; size: -; D: -
DNA: TGTGCCAGCACCCTGGGTTTGACGGGGGGTACGCAGTATTTT; CDR3: CASTLGLTGGTQYF; J: TRBJ2-3; V: TRBV5-6; size: -; D: TRBD2
DNA: TGTGCCAGCAGCAAACAGGGGAGAGAGACCCAGTACTTC; CDR3: CASSKQGRETQYF; J: TRBJ2-5; V: TRBV7-6; size: -; D: TRBD1
DNA: TGCAGCGTTGTGGGGAGCACGAACACCGGGGAGCTGTTTTTT; CDR3: CSVVGSTNTGELFF; J: TRBJ2-2; V: TRBV29-1; size: -; D: -
DNA: TGTGCCAGCAGCTTATTTCAGGATTCACCCCTCCACTTT; CDR3: CASSLFQDSPLHF; J: TRBJ1-6; V: TRBV7-3; size: -; D: -
DNA: TGTGCCAGCAGCTCTTGGGGGACTCACACCTACAATGAGCAGTTCTTC; CDR3: CASSSWGTHTYNEQFF; J: TRBJ2-1; V: TRBV7-2; size: -; D: -
DNA: TGTGCCAGCAGAGACAGGGTATCGGAGAACTATGGCTACACCTTC; CDR3: CASRDRVSENYGYTF; J: TRBJ1-2; V: TRBV6-1; size: -; D: TRBD1
DNA: TGTGCCAGCAGTCCCCCGACGGCCCAAGGGGGTTATGGCTACACCTTC; CDR3: CASSPPTAQGGYGYTF; J: TRBJ1-2; V: TRBV5-4; size: -; D: -
DNA: TGTGCCTGGAGCCACCCCCCTTTGGGGAGCTACAATGAGCAGTTCTTC; CDR3: CAWSHPPLGSYNEQFF; J: TRBJ2-1; V: TRBV30; size: -; D: -
DNA: TGTGCCAGCAGATCCTCTACGAGCTCCTACAATGAGCAGTTCTTC; CDR3: CASRSSTSSYNEQFF; J: TRBJ2-1; V: TRBV28; size: -; D: -
DNA: TGTGCCAGCAGACCGGGACAGGTTTGGACTGAAGCTTTCTTT; CDR3: CASRPGQVWTEAFF; J: TRBJ1-1; V: TRBV7-9; size: -; D: TRBD1
DNA: TGTGCCAGCAGCCAAGATCCGACCGGGACTAGCGGGCTCGGAGAGCTGTTTTTT; CDR3: CASSQDPTGTSGLGELFF; J: TRBJ2-2; V: TRBV4-2; size: -; D: TRBD2
DNA: TGTGCCAGCAGCCTCTTTCCGGGACAGGGCACAGATACGCAGTATTTT; CDR3: CASSLFPGQGTDTQYF; J: TRBJ2-3; V: TRBV7-6; size: -; D: TRBD1
DNA: TGTGCCAGCAGCCCCGATGGGAGCACAGATACGCAGTATTTT; CDR3: CASSPDGSTDTQYF; J: TRBJ2-3; V: TRBV7-9; size: -; D: -
DNA: TGTGCCAGCAGCCCGGAAGACAGAGGCTACACCTTC; CDR3: CASSPEDRGYTF; J: TRBJ1-2; V: TRBV4-2; size: -; D: -
DNA: TGTGCCAGCAGCCCCGGGACTAGCGGGTCTCAATACCAAGAGACCCAGTACTTC; CDR3: CASSPGTSGSQYQETQYF; J: TRBJ2-5; V: TRBV11-2; size: -; D: TRBD2
DNA: TGTGCCAGCTCACCCTATGACCTTTCGGAGCCCCAGCATTTT; CDR3: CASSPYDLSEPQHF; J: TRBJ1-5; V: TRBV18; size: -; D: -
DNA: TGTGCCAGCAGCACCCACCTCGACGGGAACACCGGGGAGCTGTTTTTT; CDR3: CASSTHLDGNTGELFF; J: TRBJ2-2; V: TRBV9; size: -; D: -
DNA: TGCGCCAGCAGCGGGGGCGGACTAGCGGGAGTCCAAGAGACCCAGTACTTC; CDR3: CASSGGGLAGVQETQYF; J: TRBJ2-5; V: TRBV5-1; size: -; D: TRBD2
DNA: TGTGCCAGCAGCTTAAAGGGGGCGGATGGCTACACCTTC; CDR3: CASSLKGADGYTF; J: TRBJ1-2; V: TRBV7-2; size: -; D: TRBD1
DNA: TGTGCCAGCAGCTCCCCGGACAGGGCCGATGGCTACACCTTC; CDR3: CASSSPDRADGYTF; J: TRBJ1-2; V: TRBV7-2; size: -; D: TRBD1
DNA: TGTGCCAGCAGCCAAGATGGGGGACTTTGGGGGGCCAACGTCCTGACTTTC; CDR3: CASSQDGGLWGANVLTF; J: TRBJ2-6; V: TRBV4-2; size: -; D: -
DNA: TGTGCCAGCAGCTTATGGGCAGGGACAACCGTCTCTGGAAACACCATATATTTT; CDR3: CASSLWAGTTVSGNTIYF; J: TRBJ1-3; V: TRBV5-5; size: -; D: -
DNA: TGCGCCAGCAGTGACCGGGTCCCGGACGACATTCAGTACTTC; CDR3: CASSDRVPDDIQYF; J: TRBJ2-4; V: TRBV10-2; size: -; D: -
DNA: TGTGCCAGCAGCCCAGGGACTCCAACAACGGGTGGAACGCAGTATTTT; CDR3: CASSPGTPTTGGTQYF; J: TRBJ2-3; V: TRBV16; size: -; D: -
DNA: TGCGCCAGCAGCCAAGATTACAGGGGAAACTATGGCTACACCTTC; CDR3: CASSQDYRGNYGYTF; J: TRBJ1-2; V: TRBV4-3; size: -; D: TRBD1
DNA: TGTGCCAGCAGCCCGACAGGACCTCGCGGGGAGACCCAGTACTTC; CDR3: CASSPTGPRGETQYF; J: TRBJ2-5; V: TRBV5-6; size: -; D: -
DNA: TGTGCCAGCAGCTTAGACGGCGACACCGGGGAGCTGTTTTTT; CDR3: CASSLDGDTGELFF; J: TRBJ2-2; V: TRBV7-3; size: -; D: -
DNA: TGCGCCAGCAGCTTGGCCCCGGACCGGGCAAACACTGAAGCTTTCTTT; CDR3: CASSLAPDRANTEAFF; J: TRBJ1-1; V: TRBV5-1; size: -; D: -
DNA: TGTGCCATCAGAGGGGGGGACCGCAACACTGAAGCTTTCTTT; CDR3: CAIRGGDRNTEAFF; J: TRBJ1-1; V: TRBV10-3; size: -; D: -
DNA: TGTGCCAGCAGCTCTGACCGGGCCGGGACCCTAAGCACAGATACGCAGTATTTT; CDR3: CASSSDRAGTLSTDTQYF; J: TRBJ2-3; V: TRBV7-9; size: -; D: -
DNA: TGTGCCAGCAGCCCCCCGGGACTAGTGACAGATACGCAGTATTTT; CDR3: CASSPPGLVTDTQYF; J: TRBJ2-3; V: TRBV7-2; size: -; D: TRBD2
DNA: TGTGCCAGCAGCCAAGAATTGCGGTCCCAAGAGACCCAGTACTTC; CDR3: CASSQELRSQETQYF; J: TRBJ2-5; V: TRBV4-2; size: -; D: -
DNA: TGTGCCAGCAGCCAAGATAAGGCGGGAGTCTCCTACGAGCAGTACTTC; CDR3: CASSQDKAGVSYEQYF; J: TRBJ2-7; V: TRBV14; size: -; D: TRBD2